Presented here are 29 T cell receptor beta chains from one specimen sequenced in a study of PD-1 blockade in mismatch repair-deficient tumors (dated by TCRdb to the late 2010s). The library was produced with the immunoSEQ multiplex PCR assay. Sourced from immuneACCESS, this table was stored by TCRdb with only in-frame sequences that have V and J called. A share of the clones is absent; for the studies checked, an unresolved V gene accounts for under half, and the remainder has no known explanation. Here the sample has over 60,000 clones; about 91% occur a single time. 11% to 15% of the sample comes from the top ten. Sequencing was performed on peripheral blood, taken 52 weeks after starting pembrolizumab. All receptors come from an adult with mismatch repair-deficient cancer.

This clone is a singleton in its sample. The rearrangement uses TRBV5-5 and TRBJ2-7; perhaps TRBD2 as D (5 bases). CDR3 size: 16 residues. Between the trimmed V and J ends, which lost 1 base and 2 bases, there was a span of 16 bases. From germline, CDR1 is SGHKS and CDR2 YYEKEE (reference sequence). Here the CDR3 reads CASSLRGNSEAYEQYF. CDR3 bases: TGTGCCAGCAGCTTGCGAGGAAACTCGGAGGCCTACGAGCAGTACTTC. Full variable domain (remainder filled in from reference TRBV5-5 and TRBJ2-7): DAGVTQSPTHLIKTRGQQVTLRCSPISGHKSVSWYQQVLGQGPQFIFQYYEKEERGRGNFPDRFSARQFPNYSSELNVNALLLGDSALYLCASSLRGNSEAYEQYFGPGTRLTVT.

The chain combines TRBV7-8 with TRBJ2-5; tentative D call: TRBD2 (6 bases). Looked up from germline, CDR1 is SGHVS and CDR2 is FQNEAQ. V dropped 5 bases and J dropped 7 bases, with 23 bases sitting between them. The CDR3 totals 16 residues. CDR3 in amino acids: CASSIAGARDSGTQYF. The CDR3 DNA reads as TGTGCCAGCAGCATCGCAGGTGCCCGGGACTCCGGGACCCAGTACTTC.

This chain links TRBV27 with TRBJ2-7, with TRBD1 as a possible D gene (6 bases). The CDR3 spans 13 residues. Deletions cut 6 bases from V and 4 bases from J, with 13 bases between. The germline gives CDR1 MNHEY, CDR2 SMNVEV (reference sequence). CDR3 residues: CASRPDSSYEQYF. The CDR3 coding sequence is TGTGCCAGCAGACCGGACAGCTCATACGAGCAGTACTTC.

The chain uses TRBV13 and TRBJ1-3, with D tentatively TRBD1 (5 bases). The germline CDR1 and CDR2 sequences are PRHDT and FYEKMQ (reference sequence). This CDR3 is built from 15 residues. Trimming removed 4 bases at V and 4 bases at J, with 14 bases between. As DNA, the CDR3 is TGTGCCAGCAGCTCTCCCGGGACTGCCGGAAACACCATATATTTT. It specifies CASSSPGTAGNTIYF.

This chain joins TRBV4-3 and TRBJ2-7; TRBD2 agrees at 10 bases. J gave up 2 bases and V 3 bases, and 7 bases lay outside the gene matches. Germline V gene sequence: CDR1 LGHNA, CDR2 YSLEER. The CDR3 has 16 residues. The CDR3 DNA follows: TGCGCCAGCAGCCACGAATCTAGCGGGAGCCCCTACGAGCAGTACTTC. Amino acids: CASSHESSGSPYEQYF.

The rearrangement joins TRBV12-5 to TRBJ1-4; 7 nucleotides align to TRBD1. J was trimmed by 6 bases and V by 6 bases; bases with no gene match: 13. CDR1 and CDR2 (germline): LGHNT, FRNRAP. There are 16 residues in the CDR3. CDR3 sequence reads: CASGPMTTGQHEKLFF. In DNA, the CDR3 is TGTGCTAGTGGCCCGATGACGACAGGGCAACATGAAAAACTGTTTTTT.

The rearrangement joins TRBV4-3 to TRBJ2-5, with D maybe TRBD1 (6 bases). Looked up from germline, CDR1 is LGHNA and CDR2 is YSLEER. This CDR3 has 16 amino acids. Between the trimmed V and J ends, which lost 1 base and 2 bases, there was a span of 14 bases. The CDR3 spells CASSQGAQGRQETQYF. Written as DNA, the CDR3 is TGCGCCAGCAGCCAAGGGGCGCAGGGGCGGCAAGAGACCCAGTACTTC.

This chain uses TRBV6-5 with TRBJ2-7; perhaps D is TRBD1 or TRBD2 (7 bases each). Trimming removed 2 bases from V and 2 bases from J, with 10 bases in between. This CDR3 is built from 14 residues. Germline CDR1 and CDR2: MNHEY and SVGAGI. The CDR3 coding sequence is TGTGCCAGCAGTTACCAGGGGGGGGCCTACGAGCAGTACTTC. It yields the protein CASSYQGGAYEQYF.

The count of this clone is one. The V call is TRBV11-2, the J call TRBJ2-3, with 8 bases aligning to TRBD2. With V trimmed by 4 bases and J by 0 bases, 12 bases remained unmatched. CDR3 length: 18 amino acids. Looked up from germline, CDR1 is SGHAT and CDR2 is FQNNGV. The CDR3 region is CASSSSGGNMGSTDTQYF. The CDR3 region has the DNA TGTGCCAGCAGCTCAAGCGGGGGAAACATGGGTAGCACAGATACGCAGTATTTT.

The chain combines TRBV4-1 with TRBJ1-1; possible D gene TRBD1, 5 bases. Trimming took 4 bases from V and 5 from J, leaving 17 bases between them. The CDR3 spans 15 residues. Germline values: CDR1 MGHRA, CDR2 YSYEKL. CDR3 residues: CASSLAHYGGTEAFF. DNA of the CDR3: TGCGCCAGCAGCCTAGCTCATTACGGGGGGACTGAAGCTTTCTTT.

This clone showed up just once. J is TRBJ2-1 and V is TRBV9; 11 positions match TRBD2. Germline trimming cut 0 bases from V and 7 bases from J; bases unmatched to any gene: 3. This CDR3 is 15 amino acids long. Per the germline V gene, CDR1 is SGDLS and CDR2 is YYNGEE. CDR3 sequence (DNA): TGTGCCAGCAGCGTAGGCGGGACTAGCGGTAATGAGCAGTTCTTC. Translation gives CASSVGGTSGNEQFF.

This rearrangement joins TRBV27 to TRBJ2-1; TRBD2 matches 12 bases. The V gene's germline CDR1 is MNHEY and CDR2 SMNVEV (reference sequence). The CDR3 spans 13 residues. J lost 8 bases, V lost 6 bases, and 2 bases had no gene match. CDR3: CASRTSGSDEQFF. The DNA for the CDR3 is TGTGCCAGCAGGACTAGCGGGAGTGATGAGCAGTTCTTC.

The rearrangement links TRBV28 to TRBJ1-1; no definite D call. CDR1 and CDR2 (germline): MDHEN, SYDVKM. Trimming removed 7 bases at V and 3 bases at J, with 15 bases between. The CDR3 length is 14 residues. CDR3 region: CASTPTSRYTEAFF. The CDR3 DNA reads as TGTGCCAGCACCCCGACCTCGCGCTACACTGAAGCTTTCTTT.

The chain couples TRBV10-3 to TRBJ2-7, with 13 bases identical to TRBD2. The CDR3 sequence is 14 residues long. Germline values: CDR1 ENHRY, CDR2 SYGVKD. V trimming: 6 bases; J trimming: 6 bases; junction bases outside the gene matches: 5. The CDR3 region has the DNA TGTGCCATCAGCGATCGGACTAGCGGGAGCGAGCAGTACTTC. It is translated as CAISDRTSGSEQYF.

This chain links TRBV19 with TRBJ1-2; a possible D gene is TRBD1 (5 bases). CDR3 length equals 18 residues. Germline assignment: CDR1 LNHDA and CDR2 SQIVND (reference sequence). The V and J ends lost 4 bases and 4 bases respectively, with 25 bases between them. The CDR3 bases are TGTGCCAGTAGTAAGCGGGGCAGCGCAATTGGTATGTCCTATGGCTACACCTTC. Its protein is CASSKRGSAIGMSYGYTF.

V is TRBV28 and J is TRBJ2-7; D remains ambiguous. Trimming cost V 8 bases and J 7 bases, with 18 bases left between them. CDR1 is MDHEN and CDR2 is SYDVKM in the germline V gene. The CDR3 runs 13 residues. CDR3 bases: TGTGCCAGCTTACCCCAACAAAGCGCGGAGCAGTACTTC. Protein: CASLPQQSAEQYF.

This sequence joins TRBV27 and TRBJ1-2, with 8 bases identical to TRBD1. The CDR3 loop spans 16 amino acids. Germline V gene lookup returns CDR1 MNHEY and CDR2 SMNVEV (reference sequence). V lost 7 bases to trimming and J lost 5 bases; unmatched junction nucleotides: 15. The CDR3 region is CASTMKTGDPTYGYTF. CDR3 DNA sequence: TGTGCCAGCACGATGAAGACAGGGGACCCCACTTATGGCTACACCTTC.

The chain links TRBV11-2 to TRBJ2-7; the D gene is possibly TRBD2 (6 bases). Germline V gene sequence: CDR1 SGHAT, CDR2 FQNNGV. V lost 1 base and J 2 bases, leaving 9 bases between the germline ends. The CDR3 extends over 14 amino acids. CDR3 sequence reads: CASSLVGTPYEQYF. The CDR3 nucleotides are TGTGCCAGCAGCTTAGTTGGGACTCCCTACGAGCAGTACTTC.

The chain couples TRBV29-1 to TRBJ2-1, with 10 bases that match TRBD2. CDR3 length: 17 amino acids. V lost 7 bases, J lost 1 base, and 13 bases stayed unmatched. Germline V gene lookup returns CDR1 SQVTM and CDR2 ANQGSEA. The CDR3 loop reads CSAGGLAGVVSYNEQFF. The CDR3 DNA sequence: TGCAGCGCAGGGGGGCTAGCGGGAGTAGTATCCTACAATGAGCAGTTCTTC.

The chain links TRBV7-6 to TRBJ2-3; no firm D call. V lost 1 base and J lost 5, with 19 bases in between. The CDR3 sequence is 17 residues long. In germline, CDR1 is SGHVS, CDR2 FNYEAQ. DNA for the CDR3: TGTGCCAGCAGCTTAGTCCAGTACTCACAGTCGGGAGATACGCAGTATTTT. Protein: CASSLVQYSQSGDTQYF.

The chain has TRBV6-6 and TRBJ1-2, with TRBD1 matching over 8 bases. This CDR3 has 14 amino acids. The J segment lost 2 bases and the V segment lost 10 bases, leaving 9 bases of the junction unmatched. CDR1 is MNHNY, CDR2 SVGAGI, per germline (reference sequence). The CDR3 coding sequence is TGTGCCACCAAACTGGACAGGGTAAACTATGGCTACACCTTC. It translates to CATKLDRVNYGYTF.

This clone has just a few counts. CDR3 in DNA: TGTGCCAGCAGTTCGGGACTAGTCTACGAGCAGTACTTC. Residues: CASSSGLVYEQYF. The chain employs TRBV27 and TRBJ2-7, with TRBD2 matching 8 bases. Trimming removed 4 bases from V and 3 bases from J; junction bases left unmatched: 2. The germline V gene encodes CDR1 MNHEY and CDR2 SMNVEV (reference sequence). This CDR3 region has 13 residues.

The chain joins TRBV7-9 to TRBJ2-2; 11 nucleotides line up with TRBD2. The germline CDR1 and CDR2 sequences are SEHNR and FQNEAQ (reference sequence). The CDR3 totals 16 residues. V was pared by 5 bases and J by 6 bases, with 8 bases of the junction left unmatched. The CDR3 region has the DNA TGTGCCAGCAGCGCGGGACTAGCGGAAGGGGCCGGGGAGCTGTTTTTT. Its translation: CASSAGLAEGAGELFF. Full variable domain (outside the CDR3, taken from reference TRBV7-9 and TRBJ2-2): DTGVSQNPRHKITKRGQNVTFRCDPISEHNRLYWYRQTLGQGPEFLTYFQNEAQLEKSRLLSDRFSAERPKGSFSTLEIQRTEQGDSAMYLCASSAGLAEGAGELFFGEGSRLTVL.

The chain combines TRBV4-1 with TRBJ1-4, with TRBD1 as a possible D gene (5 bases). Germline V gene data show CDR1 as MGHRA and CDR2 as YSYEKL. Trimming shortened V by 2 bases and J by 8 bases, and 12 bases separated the two germline ends. The CDR3 runs to 14 residues. CDR3 coding DNA: TGCGCCAGCAGCCAAAAAGAGGGGTTAGAAAAACTGTTTTTT. Protein: CASSQKEGLEKLFF.

The chain carries TRBV4-2 and TRBJ2-1; no reliable D call. CDR1 LGHNA and CDR2 YNFKEQ come from the germline V gene. The CDR3 totals 14 residues. Between the trimmed V and J ends, which lost 0 bases and 5 bases, there was a span of 8 bases. The CDR3 loop is CASSQDYGNNEQFF. CDR3 nucleotides: TGTGCCAGCAGCCAAGATTACGGAAACAATGAGCAGTTCTTC.

The V gene is TRBV2, the J gene TRBJ1-5, with a weak D call TRBD1 (5 bases). This CDR3 is built from 13 residues. V was cut by 5 bases and J by 2 bases, with 7 bases left in between. From germline, CDR1 is SNHLY and CDR2 FYNNEI. CDR3 residues: CASSTGGNQPQHF. DNA of the CDR3: TGTGCCAGCAGTACAGGAGGCAATCAGCCCCAGCATTTT.

The V gene is TRBV4-1, the J gene TRBJ2-7; D remains ambiguous. Trimming removed 1 base from V and 2 bases from J, with 9 bases in between. The germline V gene has CDR1 MGHRA and CDR2 YSYEKL. CDR3 size: 14 residues. The CDR3 nucleotides read TGCGCCAGCAGCCAAGCTCCACAGACCTACGAGCAGTACTTC. This gives the protein CASSQAPQTYEQYF.

The rearrangement joins TRBV5-1 to TRBJ2-7, with D unresolved. Trimming shortened V by 4 bases and J by 1 base, and 18 bases separated the two germline ends. This CDR3 is built from 16 residues. Germline lookup yields CDR1 SGHRS and CDR2 YFSETQ. The CDR3 protein is CASSMETTHTSYEQYF. In nucleotides, the CDR3 is TGCGCCAGCAGCATGGAAACGACTCACACTTCCTACGAGCAGTACTTC. The full variable domain, with the rest looked up from reference TRBV5-1 and TRBJ2-7, is KAGVTQTPRYLIKTRGQQVTLSCSPISGHRSVSWYQQTPGQGLQFLFEYFSETQRNKGNFPGRFSGRQFSNSRSEMNVSTLELGDSALYLCASSMETTHTSYEQYFGPGTRLTVT.

The count of this clone is one. The CDR3 coding sequence is TGTGCCAGCAGCTTAGTTTTAGGGGACTGGACTAGCGGGTACGAGCAGTACTTC. This sequence encodes CASSLVLGDWTSGYEQYF. The V gene is TRBV11-2, the J gene TRBJ2-7; 11 bases match TRBD2. V dropped 1 base and J dropped 4; count of bases not matched to a gene: 12. Germline CDR1 SGHAT, CDR2 FQNNGV. The CDR3 is 18 residues long.